This T cell receptor beta chain was profiled in a study of cytomegalovirus exposure and HLA in healthy donors (TCRdb year 2017). With regard to the full study: An earlier analysis of more than 550 of the donors reported 276 Gb of sequence data and 95 million to 130 million unique TCR beta sequences obtained from about 180 million T cells. Approximately 300 gigabases of sequencing data and 75 million to 85 million unique TCR sequences made up an early release that covered around 640 HLA-typed donors. Among the roughly 400 genotyped donors, around 81% belonged to the genetic ancestry cluster associated with self-reported Caucasian donors. The study aimed to test whether cataloging public T cell receptors could reveal signatures of past pathogen exposure. The study used immunosequencing to profile the T cell repertoires of more than 650 subjects and linked those repertoires to cytomegalovirus serostatus. Besides the first cohort of roughly 700 subjects, a separate validation cohort made up of over a hundred different subjects was used. To predict cytomegalovirus infection status, the study combined high-throughput TCR immunosequencing, statistical association of individual TCRs with disease status, and machine learning. A later analysis re-analyzed previously published TCR beta repertoires from 666 donors and added high-resolution HLA genotyping to study TCR occurrence patterns. In the later analysis, no new phenotypic data were used to find candidate immune exposures; instead, reliance was placed on TCR beta sequences and their occurrence across donors. To decide whether each TCR beta V gene segment behaved as functional or pseudogenic, an earlier analysis of nearly 600 of the donors relied on high-throughput TCR beta sequencing. Donor age, sex, ethnicity and CMV serostatus were compiled together with the repertoire data. In a later genetic analysis, genome-wide SNP genotypes for about 55% of the roughly 670 donors were used, and that subset was treated as a discovery cohort. All discovery cohort repertoires had been generated using a single sequencing platform. Both class I and class II loci were covered by HLA typing, at four-digit resolution. The number of typed donors differed by locus: 629-630 for A, B, C, DRB1 and DQB1; approximately 520 for DQA1; about 600 for DPA1; and approximately 450 for DPB1. Roughly five DR-DQ haplotypes were handled as single units for association and clustering, since linkage in the cohort was strong. Among some 400 genotyped donors of the cohort, an average of approximately 230,000 unique TCR beta nucleotide sequences were sequenced per donor, around 18% of them non-productive.

The library was built by means of the immunoSEQ multiplex PCR assay. For the multiplex PCR, a mixture combining 60 forward primers for TCR Vbeta segments and 13 reverse primers for TCR Jbeta segments was used. A multiplex PCR assay on genomic DNA amplified the CDR3 region of rearranged TCR beta genes. On the Illumina HiSeq System, the amplified TCR beta libraries were sequenced as 87-base-pair reads. The study's processing was this. In a later analysis, around 80 million unique TCR beta chains were counted across the 650 to 700 repertoires, and around 11 million of these chains were shared by at least two donors. To remove PCR and sequencing errors, raw reads were error-corrected and collapsed into unique sequences using a nearest-neighbor algorithm that merged closely related sequences. Alignment of CDR3 sequences to IMGT reference sequences was used to assign V, D and J gene segments. For a sequence to be retained, a match of at least six nucleotides was required to both a V gene segment and a J gene segment. Rearrangements were classified as productive when the CDR3 lacked stop codons and remained in frame with V and J, and all other rearrangements were classified as non-productive. Following IMGT convention, CDR3 was defined as the stretch from the second conserved V-encoded cysteine to the conserved J-encoded phenylalanine. The earlier analysis of some 580 of the donors excluded any sequence lacking an unambiguous match to a single V gene segment. In an earlier analysis of approximately 550 of the donors, V segments were called functional above 56.7% productive rearrangements and were called segregating when the between-donor standard deviation exceeded 5%. To diagnose cytomegalovirus status from the catalog of TCR beta chain sequences, a statistical classification framework was built. In a later analysis, TCR nucleotide sequences were compared against IMGT/GENE-DB human TR gene sequences so that V and J genes could be assigned. The TCRdist pipeline was used in a later analysis to assign CDR3 sequences and most-parsimonious VDJ recombination scenarios. A later analysis defined each TCR beta chain by its CDR3 amino acid sequence plus V-gene family, and excluded reads lacking a unique V-gene family. As a way to deal with suspected cross-contamination and a sequencing artifact, a later analysis dropped 450 to 600 nucleotide sequences that were highly shared and had low generation probability. For each public chain, a later analysis derived a clonal expansion index from normalized ranks of inferred template counts within each repertoire. Generation probabilities in a later analysis came from a VDJ recombination model fitted to out-of-frame rearrangements, and those results were checked against IGoR. In a later analysis, hypergeometric tests were used to score TCR-TCR, TCR-HLA and TCR-CMV co-occurrence, with a repertoire-size bias correction applied to TCR pairs. In a later analysis, false discovery rates were estimated by permuting HLA or CMV assignments 20 times. In a later analysis, co-occurring TCRs were grouped using DBSCAN, and TCRdist sequence similarity was added for clustering within HLA-allele-positive subsets. Repertoires with fewer than 30,000 or more than 120,000 public chains were left out of co-occurrence clustering, as were four to six repertoires with anomalous nucleotide sharing. TCRdb limited this immuneACCESS table to in-frame rearrangements with V and J called. A share of clones is missing; checked studies link under half to unresolved V genes, and the rest is unexplained. V and J calls and clone size are given by that table; D and trimming were obtained from the DNA. The sample has approximately 120,000 clones on record, 80% to 90% of them singletons. Approximately 3.8% of the sample lies in the top ten.

Spanning cysteine to phenylalanine, the CDR3 consists of 18 amino acids. The DNA shown is the 54-base CDR3, in frame from base 1. Sequences SGHDN (CDR1) and FVKESK (CDR2) are obtained from the germline V gene. Trimming removed 1 base from V and 5 bases from J, leaving 20 bases between the germline ends. This clone was counted a few times. Its recognized antigen is unknown. Base qualities are not at hand, and no much larger clone is one base apart. General study outcomes and caveats: A later analysis associated 15,000 to 20,000 TCR beta sequences with specific HLA alleles at a false discovery rate of 0.05. Assigning TCR associations to individual alleles was difficult when HLA alleles, especially DR and DQ, strongly co-occurred. According to a later genetic analysis, donors in an Asian-associated ancestry cluster had fewer N-insertions in productive TCRs than the approximately 670-donor mean. The study listed 164 TCR beta chains as associated with cytomegalovirus. Only TCR beta chains were sequenced in this cohort, and the absence of alpha or paired-chain data limited detectable features. A cluster of highly shared sequence variants was judged likely to be a technical artifact of the sequencing pipeline. An earlier analysis of 587 of the donors showed that most TCR beta V segments appeared in productive rearrangements either about 87% or about 30% of the time, which broadly matched IMGT annotations. CMV serostatus was the only immune exposure information available for the cohort. In vitro tests confirmed that a few of the cytomegalovirus-associated TCR beta chains recognize cytomegalovirus antigens. The 87-base-pair reads could not distinguish some IMGT-functional V segments, including TRBV6-2 and TRBV6-3, so those segments were excluded. In a later analysis, TCR association rates were found to vary across HLA loci, with the most associated TCRs seen for DRB1 alleles and the fewest for HLA-C alleles. A further reported finding was that TCR beta sequences accurately predicted the HLA-A and HLA-B alleles for most subjects in the first cohort. V-gene and J-gene trimming of TCR beta chains was associated with a missense DCLRE1C variant in a later genetic analysis, and the association was replicated in an independent cohort. Compared with equally common non-associated chains, HLA-associated TCR beta chains in a later analysis were more clonally expanded and had lower generation probabilities. Linkage disequilibrium might explain the correlated functional status among segregating V segments, but an unknown experimental factor could not be excluded. Some 16 rarely observed V segments, including chromosome 9 orphons, were excluded from the earlier analysis of about 500 of the donors because counts were too low. The authors suggested that the approach could potentially be generalized to other disease states and immunological phenotypes. A later analysis reported that several top co-occurrence clusters appeared linked to parvovirus B19, influenza, CMV and Epstein-Barr virus. Because HLA typing was unavailable for some donors at each locus, only the typed subset was used in association tests. Across donors, most TCR sequences were observed very rarely, whereas some public TCRs were present in many individuals. A later analysis found that most CMV-associated TCR beta chains appeared HLA-restricted, with HLA associations seemingly driven largely by CMV exposure. Sequencing depth was assumed to be roughly uniform across donors in the presence/absence analyses, though that assumption may not hold. In both the original and validation cohorts, the classifier was reported to diagnose cytomegalovirus status with high specificity and sensitivity.

In total, 500 to 700 healthy bone marrow donors made up the cohort. Cohort members were all nominally healthy when sampled, although unrecorded immune exposures were likely present. The donor tested CMV seropositive and was one of the 289 seropositive cohort members. Every donor gave a peripheral blood sample, and the peripheral blood mononuclear cells from that sample were used for TCR beta sequencing. The Qiagen DNeasy Blood Extraction Kit was used to extract genomic DNA from the blood cell samples. This clonotype originated in a woman in her thirties or forties in good health and CMV-seropositive. The sample consisted of PBMCs. The chain uses TRBV14 and TRBJ1-4; TRBD1 could be the D gene, as 5 bases match. The CDR3 is CASSQGFQGRVQNEKLFF. The nucleotides are TGTGCCAGCAGCCAAGGGTTCCAGGGCCGGGTTCAAAATGAAAAACTGTTTTTT.